This is a list of T cell receptor beta chains from one sample in a study of blood T cell repertoires in COVID-19. Using immunoSEQ multiplex PCR, the repertoire was profiled, and TCRdb retains in-frame clones only, with some absent. The table includes just over 300,000 clones, approximately 90% detected once. The sample comprised PBMCs or T cells enriched from blood (not recorded which). Source of these receptors: a man aged 25-40 years who had recovered from COVID-19. Each CDR3 is given with its conserved first and last residue. D genes are given only for firm matches. Clone size is not always given. Where it is, it says once, few, many or a class for expanded clones.

CDR3nt: TGTGCCAGCTCACCCGGACAGACTTACGAGCAGTACTTC
CDR3aa: CASSPGQTYEQYF
v_gene: TRBV18
j_gene: TRBJ2-7
d_gene: NA
abundance: NA

CDR3nt: TGTGCCAGCAGCCCAGGACTAGCGGGAACTTACGAGCAGTACTTC
CDR3aa: CASSPGLAGTYEQYF
v_gene: TRBV11-2
j_gene: TRBJ2-7
d_gene: TRBD2
abundance: NA

CDR3nt: TGTGCCAGCAGCAAAGCGCTTAGAAGTGAGAACACTGAAGCTTTCTTT
CDR3aa: CASSKALRSENTEAFF
v_gene: TRBV21-1
j_gene: TRBJ1-1
d_gene: NA
abundance: once

CDR3nt: TGTGCCATCAGTGAGAGGGACAGGGGAAACACCATATATTTT
CDR3aa: CAISERDRGNTIYF
v_gene: TRBV10-3
j_gene: TRBJ1-3
d_gene: TRBD1
abundance: NA

CDR3nt: TGTGCCAGCAGCGTGACAGGGGGCTACGAGCAGTACTTC
CDR3aa: CASSVTGGYEQYF
v_gene: TRBV6-5
j_gene: TRBJ2-7
d_gene: TRBD1
abundance: NA

CDR3nt: TGTGCCAGCAGCTCCACTAGAAGCACAGATACGCAGTATTTT
CDR3aa: CASSSTRSTDTQYF
v_gene: TRBV11-3
j_gene: TRBJ2-3
d_gene: NA
abundance: once

CDR3nt: TGCGCCAGCAGCCAAGGAGGGTATAGCAATCAGCCCCAGCATTTT
CDR3aa: CASSQGGYSNQPQHF
v_gene: TRBV4-1
j_gene: TRBJ1-5
d_gene: NA
abundance: NA

CDR3nt: TGTGCCAGTAGTAAAGGGATCGACAGGAGGAGCTCTGGAAACACCATATATTTT
CDR3aa: CASSKGIDRRSSGNTIYF
v_gene: TRBV19
j_gene: TRBJ1-3
d_gene: NA
abundance: NA

CDR3nt: TGCAGCGCCAAGCGCCCGACAGGCTTTAGCACAGATACGCAGTATTTT
CDR3aa: CSAKRPTGFSTDTQYF
v_gene: TRBV29-1
j_gene: TRBJ2-3
d_gene: NA
abundance: NA

CDR3nt: TGTGCCTGGACAGGGGGCACGGGGCAGCCCCAGCATTTT
CDR3aa: CAWTGGTGQPQHF
v_gene: TRBV30
j_gene: TRBJ1-5
d_gene: TRBD1
abundance: once

CDR3nt: TGTGCCAGCGGTTTCAGGGGGCGCGGAACTGAAGCTTTCTTT
CDR3aa: CASGFRGRGTEAFF
v_gene: TRBV28
j_gene: TRBJ1-1
d_gene: TRBD1
abundance: NA

CDR3nt: TGTGCCAGAAGCGGACAGGGGGCAGAGACCCAGTACTTC
CDR3aa: CARSGQGAETQYF
v_gene: TRBV5-3
j_gene: TRBJ2-5
d_gene: TRBD1
abundance: NA

CDR3nt: TGTGCCAGCAGCTTAGTCCCCCTAGCGGGTACAGATACGCAGTATTTT
CDR3aa: CASSLVPLAGTDTQYF
v_gene: TRBV7-8
j_gene: TRBJ2-3
d_gene: TRBD2
abundance: NA

CDR3nt: TGTGCCAGCAGGGCTATTTTGGGACTAGCCTCCTACAATGAGCAGTTCTTC
CDR3aa: CASRAILGLASYNEQFF
v_gene: TRBV2
j_gene: TRBJ2-1
d_gene: TRBD2
abundance: NA

CDR3nt: TGTGCCAGCGCAAATCGGGCGGGAGGCATTGAAGCTTTCTTT
CDR3aa: CASANRAGGIEAFF
v_gene: TRBV3-1/TRBV3-2
j_gene: TRBJ1-1
d_gene: NA
abundance: once

CDR3nt: TGTGCCAGCTCACCACCGAGGGACAGCATGAACACTGAAGCTTTCTTT
CDR3aa: CASSPPRDSMNTEAFF
v_gene: TRBV18
j_gene: TRBJ1-1
d_gene: TRBD1
abundance: NA

CDR3nt: TGTGCCAGCAGCGGGACAGGGGATCAGCCCCAGCATTTT
CDR3aa: CASSGTGDQPQHF
v_gene: TRBV2
j_gene: TRBJ1-5
d_gene: TRBD1
abundance: NA

CDR3nt: TGTGCCAGCAGCCAAGATTCGGAGGGGCACAAAGCCAAAAACATTCAGTACTTC
CDR3aa: CASSQDSEGHKAKNIQYF
v_gene: TRBV3-1/TRBV3-2
j_gene: TRBJ2-4
d_gene: NA
abundance: NA

CDR3nt: TGCAGCGTCCCAAAGAGCACGGGGTCCACTGAAGCTTTCTTT
CDR3aa: CSVPKSTGSTEAFF
v_gene: TRBV29-1
j_gene: TRBJ1-1
d_gene: NA
abundance: NA

CDR3nt: TGTGCCACCAGTGAAGCCGGGACTAGCGGTCTCCACCAAGAGACCCAGTACTTC
CDR3aa: CATSEAGTSGLHQETQYF
v_gene: TRBV24-1
j_gene: TRBJ2-5
d_gene: TRBD2
abundance: NA

CDR3nt: TGCGCCAGCAGTGAGTCTGGGACAGGGGGCGAAAAGCAGTACTTC
CDR3aa: CASSESGTGGEKQYF
v_gene: TRBV10-2
j_gene: TRBJ2-7
d_gene: TRBD1
abundance: NA

CDR3nt: TGTGCCTGGAGTGTACGAGGGGGCTGGGGCTACACCTTC
CDR3aa: CAWSVRGGWGYTF
v_gene: TRBV30
j_gene: TRBJ1-2
d_gene: TRBD1
abundance: NA

CDR3nt: TGTGCCAGCAGCTTAGGCAGGGGCTCCCACTATGGCTACACCTTC
CDR3aa: CASSLGRGSHYGYTF
v_gene: TRBV7-9
j_gene: TRBJ1-2
d_gene: NA
abundance: once

CDR3nt: TGTGCCAGCAGCTGGACAGGGGCCCCAGATACGCAGTATTTT
CDR3aa: CASSWTGAPDTQYF
v_gene: TRBV5-6
j_gene: TRBJ2-3
d_gene: TRBD1
abundance: NA

CDR3nt: TGTGCCAGTAGTCCAATGGGAGCAACTAATGAAAAACTGTTTTTT
CDR3aa: CASSPMGATNEKLFF
v_gene: TRBV19
j_gene: TRBJ1-4
d_gene: NA
abundance: NA

CDR3nt: TGTGCCAGCAGTAACCGGGACTCGGACTACGAGCAGTACTTC
CDR3aa: CASSNRDSDYEQYF
v_gene: TRBV9
j_gene: TRBJ2-7
d_gene: NA
abundance: NA

CDR3nt: TGTGCCAGCAGCGTAGGGTCCAGGGGAAACACTGAAGCTTTCTTT
CDR3aa: CASSVGSRGNTEAFF
v_gene: TRBV9
j_gene: TRBJ1-1
d_gene: NA
abundance: NA

CDR3nt: TGTGCCTGGAGTCATGCCAGGGGGGCGTACGAGCAGTACTTC
CDR3aa: CAWSHARGAYEQYF
v_gene: TRBV30
j_gene: TRBJ2-7
d_gene: NA
abundance: NA

CDR3nt: TGTGCCAGCAGCTCCGACAGGGGCATCTACAATGAGCAGTTCTTC
CDR3aa: CASSSDRGIYNEQFF
v_gene: TRBV7-8
j_gene: TRBJ2-1
d_gene: TRBD1
abundance: NA

CDR3nt: TGTGCCAGCAGCCGAAGGGCCCCCTCAGGGGGTACGCAGTATTTT
CDR3aa: CASSRRAPSGGTQYF
v_gene: TRBV3-1/TRBV3-2
j_gene: TRBJ2-3
d_gene: TRBD1
abundance: NA